Listed below are T cell receptor beta chains from one sample, sequenced in a study of shared clonotypes between healthy human individuals. Only in-frame clones appear in the TCRdb table, and some are missing; sequencing was by immunoSEQ multiplex PCR. The profile covers hundreds of thousands of clones, with around 96% appearing a single time and about 0.32% taken by the ten largest. Sequenced input: memory CD8+ T cells sorted from blood. The receptors come from a man aged 25 to 45 in good health. CDR3s include the opening cysteine and the closing phenylalanine or tryptophan. A D gene is named only where the DNA matches it firmly. The size entry is marked missing in some rows and otherwise reads once, few, many or a size class.

>-|TRBJ1-4|-|TRBV5-1
CASSPPNEKLFF
TGCGCCAGCAGCCCTCCGAATGAAAAACTGTTTTTT
>-|TRBJ1-6|-|TRBV6-5
CASSYAGLKNSPLHF
TGTGCCAGCAGTTACGCGGGACTTAAAAATTCACCCCTCCACTTT
>-|TRBJ2-2|-|TRBV5-1
CASSLTNTGELFF
TGCGCCAGCAGCTTAACGAACACCGGGGAGCTGTTTTTT
>-|TRBJ2-1|-|TRBV28
CASRRGIDPPNEQFF
TGTGCCAGCAGGAGAGGTATAGACCCACCCAATGAGCAGTTCTTC
>-|TRBJ2-7|TRBD1|TRBV6-1
CASRGQTGGEQYF
TGTGCCAGCAGGGGACAGACAGGGGGTGAGCAGTACTTC
>-|TRBJ2-7|-|TRBV11-1
CASSGIAYEQYF
TGTGCCAGCAGCGGAATTGCCTACGAGCAGTACTTC
>-|TRBJ2-1|-|TRBV2
CASKVGEYNEQFF
TGTGCCAGCAAGGTGGGGGAATACAATGAGCAGTTCTTC
>-|TRBJ2-5|TRBD2|TRBV2
CASSEPGTSRYPETQYF
TGTGCCAGCAGTGAACCTGGGACTAGCAGGTATCCAGAGACCCAGTACTTC
>-|TRBJ1-6|-|TRBV6-1
CASSGDFWSPLHF
TGTGCCAGCAGTGGAGATTTTTGGTCACCCCTCCACTTT
>once|TRBJ2-7|-|TRBV21-1
CASSKDRGRYEQYF
TGTGCCAGCAGCAAAGATCGGGGGCGGTACGAGCAGTACTTC
>-|TRBJ2-1|-|TRBV7-8
CASSPGPGDEQFF
TGTGCCAGCAGCCCTGGTCCCGGGGATGAGCAGTTCTTC
>-|TRBJ1-3|-|TRBV6-1
CASSESTGGRGNTIYF
TGTGCCAGCAGTGAATCAACGGGGGGAAGGGGAAACACCATATATTTT
>-|TRBJ1-2|TRBD1|TRBV5-1
CASSWVGPGQPYGYTF
TGCGCCAGCAGCTGGGTGGGACCGGGACAGCCCTATGGCTACACCTTC
>-|TRBJ2-7|-|TRBV4-2
CASSQDQYEQYF
TGTGCCAGCAGCCAAGATCAGTACGAGCAGTACTTC
>-|TRBJ2-7|TRBD2|TRBV5-4
CASSLRASGAAYEQYF
TGTGCCAGCAGCTTGCGCGCTAGCGGGGCAGCCTACGAGCAGTACTTC
>-|TRBJ2-7|TRBD1|TRBV28
CASSQDREDYEQYF
TGTGCCAGCAGTCAGGACAGGGAGGACTACGAGCAGTACTTC